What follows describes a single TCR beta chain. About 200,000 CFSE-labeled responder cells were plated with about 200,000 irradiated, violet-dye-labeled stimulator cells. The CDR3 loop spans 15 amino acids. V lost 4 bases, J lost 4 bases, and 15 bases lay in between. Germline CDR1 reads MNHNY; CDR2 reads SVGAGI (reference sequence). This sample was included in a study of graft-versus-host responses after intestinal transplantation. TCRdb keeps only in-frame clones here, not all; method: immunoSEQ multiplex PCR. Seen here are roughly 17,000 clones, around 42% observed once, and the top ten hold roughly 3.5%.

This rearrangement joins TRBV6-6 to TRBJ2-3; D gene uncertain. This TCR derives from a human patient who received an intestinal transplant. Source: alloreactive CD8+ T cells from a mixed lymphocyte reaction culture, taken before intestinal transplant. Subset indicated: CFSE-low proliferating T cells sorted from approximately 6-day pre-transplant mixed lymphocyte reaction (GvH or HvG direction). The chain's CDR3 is CASSFLHRSADTQYF. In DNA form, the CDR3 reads TGTGCCAGCAGTTTCTTACATAGGAGTGCAGATACGCAGTATTTT.